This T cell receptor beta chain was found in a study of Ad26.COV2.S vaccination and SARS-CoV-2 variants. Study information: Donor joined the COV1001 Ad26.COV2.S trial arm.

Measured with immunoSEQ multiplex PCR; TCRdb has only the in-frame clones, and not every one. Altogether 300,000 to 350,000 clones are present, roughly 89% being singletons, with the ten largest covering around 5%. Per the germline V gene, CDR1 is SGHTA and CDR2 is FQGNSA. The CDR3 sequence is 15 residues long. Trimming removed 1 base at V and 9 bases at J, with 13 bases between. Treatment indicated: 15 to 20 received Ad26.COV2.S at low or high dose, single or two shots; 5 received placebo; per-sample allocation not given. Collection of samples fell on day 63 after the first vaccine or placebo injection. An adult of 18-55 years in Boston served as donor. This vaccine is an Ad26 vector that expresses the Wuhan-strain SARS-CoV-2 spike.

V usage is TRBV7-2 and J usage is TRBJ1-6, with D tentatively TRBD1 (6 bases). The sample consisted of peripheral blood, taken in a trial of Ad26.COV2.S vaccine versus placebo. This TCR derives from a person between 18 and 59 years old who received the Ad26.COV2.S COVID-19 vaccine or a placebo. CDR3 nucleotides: TGTGCCAGCAGCTTAGTCGGGGGGGCTGGTTCACCCCTCCACTTT. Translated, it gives CASSLVGGAGSPLHF.